This record concerns one T cell receptor (beta chain) sequence. Its antigen is currently unknown. The junction shows a germline mismatch at one end, possibly a read error. The data were taken from a study of post-analysis software for immune sequencing data. For the study at large: Disease courses included relapsing-remitting, secondary progressive and progressive-relapsing multiple sclerosis. General study results and limits: People with multiple sclerosis had a significantly lower normalized Chao1 diversity than controls did.

Each TCR beta cDNA library carried unique molecular identifiers. TCRdb re-derived calls from the PCR reads in MiXCR, one entry per CDR3 protein. The sample holds roughly 580,000 distinct CDR3 sequences, roughly 40% seen once. This receptor was obtained from a girl aged 5-17 years with multiple sclerosis. The specimen was blood.

The CDR3 reads CASSGQGASPRHF. CDR3 in DNA: TGTGCCAGCAGCGGACAGGGGGCTTCACCCCGCCACTTT. V and J are TRBV6-1 and TRBJ1-6; 11 nucleotides match TRBD1. The CDR3 totals 13 residues. Looked up from germline, CDR1 is MNHNS and CDR2 is SASEGT.